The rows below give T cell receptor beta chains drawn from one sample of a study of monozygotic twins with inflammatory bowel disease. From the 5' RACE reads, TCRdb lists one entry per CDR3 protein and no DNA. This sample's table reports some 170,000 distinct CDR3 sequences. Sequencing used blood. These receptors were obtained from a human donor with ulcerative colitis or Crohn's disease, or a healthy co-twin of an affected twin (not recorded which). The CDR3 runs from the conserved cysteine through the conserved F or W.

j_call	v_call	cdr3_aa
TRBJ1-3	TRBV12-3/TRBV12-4	CASSLVMAGNTIYF
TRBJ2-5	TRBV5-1	CASKNPNQETQYF
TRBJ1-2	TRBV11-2	CASSSVTGGYYGYTF
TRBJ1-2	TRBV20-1	CSARDRGDRVGYGYTF
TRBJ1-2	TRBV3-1	CASSQEFRGSVYGYTF
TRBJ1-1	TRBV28	CASSLPGETEAFF
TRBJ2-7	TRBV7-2	CASSLAGGAIYEQYF
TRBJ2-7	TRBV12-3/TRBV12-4	CASSFEERDPLEQYF
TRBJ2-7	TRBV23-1	CASSQDFAGVTYEQYF
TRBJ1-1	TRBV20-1	CSARRAVEAFF
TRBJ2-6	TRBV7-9	CASSFYGAGANVLTF
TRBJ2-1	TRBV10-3	CASLPETGNEQFF
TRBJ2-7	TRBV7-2	CASSLWDQSSYEQYF
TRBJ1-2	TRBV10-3	CAIGLRDSYGYTF
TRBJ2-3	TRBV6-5	CATRIWTTDTQYF
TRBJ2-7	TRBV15	CATSTGTLYEQYF
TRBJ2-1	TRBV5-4	CASSQPGRYNEQFF
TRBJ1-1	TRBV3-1	CASSRLISFLNTEAFF
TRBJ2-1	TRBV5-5	CASSVQLTLFF
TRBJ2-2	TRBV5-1	CASSLGGGVKELFF
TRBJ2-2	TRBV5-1	CASGQRPPNTGELFF
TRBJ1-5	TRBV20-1	CSATDSSHSNQPQHF
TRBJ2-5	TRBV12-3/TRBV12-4	CASTPALVVQTQYF
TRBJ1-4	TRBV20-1	CSARVPYLEEKLFF
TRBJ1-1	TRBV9	CASSVDPKLNTEAFF
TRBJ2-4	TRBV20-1	CSARVTGGGIQYF
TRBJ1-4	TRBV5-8	CASSVYSTNEKLFF
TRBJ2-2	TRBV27	CASSTWSGELFF
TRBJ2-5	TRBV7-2	CASSRASGIQETQYF
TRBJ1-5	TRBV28	CASSIQVQPQHF
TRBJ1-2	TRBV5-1	CASSLGDARDYGYTF
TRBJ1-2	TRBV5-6	CASSLVGGDGYGYTF
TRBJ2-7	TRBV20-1	CSASGLAGTSYEQYF
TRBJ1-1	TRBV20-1	CSAWTGAHTEAFF
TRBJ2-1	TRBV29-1	CSVGLAGNEQFF
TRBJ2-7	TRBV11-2	CASSLRGLWEGRSYEQYF
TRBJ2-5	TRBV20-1	CSARGRQETQYF
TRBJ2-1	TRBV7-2	CASSLGQGFDEQFF
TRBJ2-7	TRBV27	CASSWRQGAYEQYF
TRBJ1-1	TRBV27	CASSFKGAGNTEAFF
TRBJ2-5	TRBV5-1	CASSRPEETQYF
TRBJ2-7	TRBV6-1	CASSFGSGTEGIYEQYF
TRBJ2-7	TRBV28	CASSSGSSISYEQYF
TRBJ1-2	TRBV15	CATSRVLPIEGNYGYTF
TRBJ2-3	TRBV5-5	CASSLGTSGPTDTQYF
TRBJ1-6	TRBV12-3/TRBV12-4	CASSLIGDSPLHF
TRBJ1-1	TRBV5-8	CASSLGQFRMNTEAFF
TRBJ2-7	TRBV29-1	CSAKGDRYYEQYF
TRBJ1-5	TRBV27	CASSKAGGPGNQPQHF
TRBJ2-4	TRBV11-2	CASSLGRLGIQYF
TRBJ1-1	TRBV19	CASSIGQTIRVAEAFF
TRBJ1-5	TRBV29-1	CSAVFTGTGNQPQHF
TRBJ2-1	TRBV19	CASSMMANSYNEQFF
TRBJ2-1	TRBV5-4	CASSLPPRPNEQFF
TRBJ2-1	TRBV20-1	CSVRMGENEQFF